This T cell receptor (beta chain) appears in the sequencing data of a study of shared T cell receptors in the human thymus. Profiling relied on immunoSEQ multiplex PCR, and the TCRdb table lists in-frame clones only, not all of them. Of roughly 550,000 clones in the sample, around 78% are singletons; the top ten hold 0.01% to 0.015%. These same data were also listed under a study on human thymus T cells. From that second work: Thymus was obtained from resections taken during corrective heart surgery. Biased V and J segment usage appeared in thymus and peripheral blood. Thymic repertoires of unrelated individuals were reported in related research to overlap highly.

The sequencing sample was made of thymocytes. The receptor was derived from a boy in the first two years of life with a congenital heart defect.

The CDR3 nucleotides read TGTGCCAGCAGCGAGGGACTAGCAGCCTCCTACAATGAGCAGTTCTTC. It translates to CASSEGLAASYNEQFF. This sequence joins TRBV11-2 and TRBJ2-1; 9 bases map to TRBD2. This CDR3 spans 16 amino acids. V dropped 5 bases and J dropped 0; count of bases not matched to a gene: 5. Germline V gene sequence: CDR1 SGHAT, CDR2 FQNNGV. Full variable domain (missing parts from reference TRBV11-2 and TRBJ2-1): EAGVAQSPRYKIIEKRQSVAFWCNPISGHATLYWYQQILGQGPKLLIQFQNNGVVDDSQLPKDRFSAERLKGVDSTLKIQPAKLEDSAVYLCASSEGLAASYNEQFFGPGTRLTVL.